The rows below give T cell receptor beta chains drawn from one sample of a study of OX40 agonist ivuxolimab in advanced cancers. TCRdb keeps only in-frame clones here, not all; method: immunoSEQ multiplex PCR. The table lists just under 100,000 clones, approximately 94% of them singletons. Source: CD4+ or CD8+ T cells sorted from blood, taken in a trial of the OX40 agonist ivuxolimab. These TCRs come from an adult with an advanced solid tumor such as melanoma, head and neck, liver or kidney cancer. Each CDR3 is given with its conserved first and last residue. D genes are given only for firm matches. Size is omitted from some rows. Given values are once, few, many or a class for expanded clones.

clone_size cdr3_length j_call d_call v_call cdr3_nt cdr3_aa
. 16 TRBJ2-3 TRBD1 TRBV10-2 TGCGCCAGCATCGGGGGGACAGGGAGTCGGACAGATACGCAGTATTTT CASIGGTGSRTDTQYF
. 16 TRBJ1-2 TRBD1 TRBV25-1 TGTGCCAGCAGTAGGGGACAGGGGGGAGATAGCTATGGCTACACCTTC CASSRGQGGDSYGYTF
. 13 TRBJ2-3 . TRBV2 TGTGCCAGCAGTGTGCGGCCCACAGATACGCAGTATTTT CASSVRPTDTQYF
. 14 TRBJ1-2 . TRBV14 TGTGCCAGCAGCCAAGCTTCCACACCCCATGGCTACACCTTC CASSQASTPHGYTF
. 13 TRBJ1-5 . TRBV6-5 TGTGCCAGCAGTGAAGTTGGCAATCAGCCCCAGCATTTT CASSEVGNQPQHF
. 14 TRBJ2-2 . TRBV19 TGTGCCACCCGAGAGGGCCCCAACACCGGGGAGCTGTTTTTT CATREGPNTGELFF
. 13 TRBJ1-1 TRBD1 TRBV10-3 TGTGCCGCACGACAGGGTGAGAACACTGAAGCTTTCTTT CAARQGENTEAFF
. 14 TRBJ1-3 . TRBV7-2 TGTGCCAGCAGCTTAGAGACAACTGGAAACACCATATATTTT CASSLETTGNTIYF
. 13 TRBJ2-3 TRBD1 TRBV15 TGTGCCACCAGGATAACAGGGGCCGATACGCAGTATTTT CATRITGADTQYF
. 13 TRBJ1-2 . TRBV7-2 TGTGCCAGCAGCTTAAGAGATGCCCGCGGCTACACCTTC CASSLRDARGYTF
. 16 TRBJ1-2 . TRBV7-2 TGTGCCAGCAGCTTAGCGGGGGCAGGACCAAACTATGGCTACACCTTC CASSLAGAGPNYGYTF
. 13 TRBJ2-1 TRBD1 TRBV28 TGTGCCAGCAGGGGACAGGTGACCAATGAGCAGTTCTTC CASRGQVTNEQFF
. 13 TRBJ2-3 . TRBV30 TGTGCCTGGAGTGTGCAACCCACAGATACGCAGTATTTT CAWSVQPTDTQYF
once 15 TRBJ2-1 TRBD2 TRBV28 TGTGCCAGCAGACCCAGACTAGCGGCCTACAATGAGCAGTTCTTC CASRPRLAAYNEQFF
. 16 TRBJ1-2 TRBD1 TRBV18 TGTGCCAGCTCACCACAGAGACAGGGGGATCACTATGGCTACACCTTC CASSPQRQGDHYGYTF
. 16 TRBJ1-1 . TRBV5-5 TGTGCCAGCAGCTTCATCGGGGGGGCATTGAACACTGAAGCTTTCTTT CASSFIGGALNTEAFF
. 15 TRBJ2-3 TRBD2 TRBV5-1 TGCGCCAGCAGCTTACTAGCGGGAGGCACAGATACGCAGTATTTT CASSLLAGGTDTQYF
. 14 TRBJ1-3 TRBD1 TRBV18 TGTGCCAGCTCCCCCGGACAGGTCCTAAACACCATATATTTT CASSPGQVLNTIYF
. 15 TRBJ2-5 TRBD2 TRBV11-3 TGTGCCAGCAGCTTCGGCGGGAGGGCCGGAGAGACCCAGTACTTC CASSFGGRAGETQYF
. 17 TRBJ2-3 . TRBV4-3 TGCGCCAGCAGCCAAGATCAGGTGGGGGGGCTGACAGATACGCAGTATTTT CASSQDQVGGLTDTQYF
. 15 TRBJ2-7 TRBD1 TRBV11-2 TGTGCCAGCAGCGAGACAGGGGGCGCAGGGTACGAGCAGTACTTC CASSETGGAGYEQYF
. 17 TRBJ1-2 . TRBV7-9 TGTGCCAGCAGACCCGTCCAAGGGACCTCGCGTAACTATGGCTACACCTTC CASRPVQGTSRNYGYTF
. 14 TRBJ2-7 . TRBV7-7 TGTGCCAGCAGCTTAAACGAGGGTCCCTACGAGCAGTACTTC CASSLNEGPYEQYF
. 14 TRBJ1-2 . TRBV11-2 TGTGCCAGCAGCTTAAACAGGGTGGGAGGCGGCTACACCTTC CASSLNRVGGGYTF
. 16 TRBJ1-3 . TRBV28 TGTGCCAGCAGCACCCCTCGGACAGTCTCTGGAAACACCATATATTTT CASSTPRTVSGNTIYF
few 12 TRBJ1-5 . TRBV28 TGTGCCAGCAGGTTTAACAATCAGCCCCAGCATTTT CASRFNNQPQHF
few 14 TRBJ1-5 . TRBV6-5 TGTGCCAGCAGTTATAGGGCAGGGTTCTTTACCCAGCATTTT CASSYRAGFFTQHF
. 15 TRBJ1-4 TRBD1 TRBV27 TGTGCCAGCAGTGCACCGGGACAGGGGAGCGAAAAACTGTTTTTT CASSAPGQGSEKLFF
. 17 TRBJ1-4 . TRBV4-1 TGCGCCAGCAGCCGGGATCGGGGATTAGGAACTAATGAAAAACTGTTTTTT CASSRDRGLGTNEKLFF
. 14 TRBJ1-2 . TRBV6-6 TGTGCCAGCAGTTACGAGGGCAGGGTGAATGGCTACACCTTC CASSYEGRVNGYTF
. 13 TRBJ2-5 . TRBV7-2 TGTGCCAGCAGCTTAGGAGGGGGAGAGACCCAGTACTTC CASSLGGGETQYF
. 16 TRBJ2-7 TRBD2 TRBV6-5 TGTGCCAGCAGTTACTCCTTAGCGGGGACCGCCTACGAGCAGTACTTC CASSYSLAGTAYEQYF
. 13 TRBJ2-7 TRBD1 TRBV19 TGTGCCAGTGGGACAGGGATGCCCTACGAGCAGTACTTC CASGTGMPYEQYF
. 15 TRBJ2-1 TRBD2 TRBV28 TGTGCCAGCAGCCCTCCGGGACTACAAATGAAGGAGCAGTTCTTC CASSPPGLQMKEQFF
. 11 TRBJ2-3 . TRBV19 TGTGCCACCGGACGGGCAGATACGCAGTATTTT CATGRADTQYF
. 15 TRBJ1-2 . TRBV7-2 TGTGCCAGCAGCTTAGGGCAACTTGTTAACTATGGCTACACCTTC CASSLGQLVNYGYTF
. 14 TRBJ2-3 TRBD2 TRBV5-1 TGCGCCAGCAGCAGGGGACTAGCATCAGATACGCAGTATTTT CASSRGLASDTQYF
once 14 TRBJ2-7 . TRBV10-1 TGCGCCAGCAGTGGGGACACGGGGCCAGGCGAGCAGTACTTC CASSGDTGPGEQYF
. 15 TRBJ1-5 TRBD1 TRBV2 TGTGCCAGCAGGGGACAGGGCTCGAGCAATCAGCCCCAGCATTTT CASRGQGSSNQPQHF
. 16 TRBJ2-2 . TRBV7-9 TGTGCCAGCAGCTCCTCCCGGGACCCAACGGCCGGGGAGCTGTTTTTT CASSSSRDPTAGELFF
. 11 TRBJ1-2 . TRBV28 TGTGCCGTGGCGGTGAACTATGGCTACACCTTC CAVAVNYGYTF
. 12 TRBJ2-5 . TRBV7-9 TGTGCCAGCAGCTTAGGGGCGGGGCCCGGGTACTTC CASSLGAGPGYF
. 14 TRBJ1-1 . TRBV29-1 TGCAGCGTTGATAGGGGCAGAGAGAACACTGAAGCTTTCTTT CSVDRGRENTEAFF
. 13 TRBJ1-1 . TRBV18 TGTGCCAGCTCACCACCAACCGCCACTGAAGCTTTCTTT CASSPPTATEAFF
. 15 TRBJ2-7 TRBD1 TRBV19 TGTGCCAGTAGTTCACCCGGGACAGGGGATACCGAGCAGTACTTC CASSSPGTGDTEQYF
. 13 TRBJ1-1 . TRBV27 TGTGCCAGCAGTTTGGGCATGAACACTGAAGCTTTCTTT CASSLGMNTEAFF
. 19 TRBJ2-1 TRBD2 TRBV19 TGTGCCAGTAGTATGAGGCAAACTCCAGCGGGGGGACGATACAATGAGCAGTTCTTC CASSMRQTPAGGRYNEQFF
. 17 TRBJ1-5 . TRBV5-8 TGTGCCAGCAGCCTGACGCGACGTTCGAATAGCAATCAGCCCCAGCATTTT CASSLTRRSNSNQPQHF
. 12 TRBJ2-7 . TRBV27 TGTGCCACCTTGTCGGGATTATCCGAGCAGTACTTC CATLSGLSEQYF
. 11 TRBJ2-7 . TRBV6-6 TGTGCCAGCAGTACAGGGATCGAGCAGTACTTC CASSTGIEQYF
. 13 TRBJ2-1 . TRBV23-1 TGCGCCAGCAGTCAATGGACGCACAATGAGCAGTTCTTC CASSQWTHNEQFF
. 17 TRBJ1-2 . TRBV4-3 TGCGCCAGCAGCCAAGAAGCGTCTATTGGCCTCAACTATGGCTACACCTTC CASSQEASIGLNYGYTF
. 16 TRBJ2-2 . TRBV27 TGTGCCAGCAGGCCGGGGACCGCCGGGACCGCCGGGGAGCTGTTTTTT CASRPGTAGTAGELFF
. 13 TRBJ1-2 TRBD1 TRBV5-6 TGTGCCAGCAGCCTCCGGGACAGGGGTGACAACACCTTC CASSLRDRGDNTF
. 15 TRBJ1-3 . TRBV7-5 TGTGCCAGAAGCTTAGACGTGGACGCTGGAAACACCATATATTTT CARSLDVDAGNTIYF
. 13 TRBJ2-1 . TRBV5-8 TGTGCCAGCAGCTTGATGGGCGGGAATGAGCAGTTCTTC CASSLMGGNEQFF
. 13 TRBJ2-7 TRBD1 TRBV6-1 TGTGCCAGCGGCTCCCAGGGGGCGGTCGAGCAGTACTTC CASGSQGAVEQYF
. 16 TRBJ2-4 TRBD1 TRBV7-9 TGTGCCAGCAGCCGCTCGGGGGCGGACAGGGTGGACATTCAGTACTTC CASSRSGADRVDIQYF
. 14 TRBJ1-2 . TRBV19 TGTGCCAATCTATACGGGGGGGTAGACTATGGCTACACCTTC CANLYGGVDYGYTF
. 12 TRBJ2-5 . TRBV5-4 TGTGCCAGCAGCTTGTCTCAGGGGACCCAGTACTTC CASSLSQGTQYF